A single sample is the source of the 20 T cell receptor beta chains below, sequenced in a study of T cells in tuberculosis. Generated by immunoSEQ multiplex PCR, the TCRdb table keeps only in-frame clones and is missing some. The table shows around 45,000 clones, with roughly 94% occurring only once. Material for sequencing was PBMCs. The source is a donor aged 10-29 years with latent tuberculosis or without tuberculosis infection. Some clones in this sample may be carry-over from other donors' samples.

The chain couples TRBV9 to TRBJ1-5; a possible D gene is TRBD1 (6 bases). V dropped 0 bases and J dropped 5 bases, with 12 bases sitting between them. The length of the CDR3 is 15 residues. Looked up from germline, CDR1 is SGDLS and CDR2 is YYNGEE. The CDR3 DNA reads TGTGCCAGCAGCGTAGGCACAGGGTGGGATCAGCCCCAGCATTTT. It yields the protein CASSVGTGWDQPQHF.

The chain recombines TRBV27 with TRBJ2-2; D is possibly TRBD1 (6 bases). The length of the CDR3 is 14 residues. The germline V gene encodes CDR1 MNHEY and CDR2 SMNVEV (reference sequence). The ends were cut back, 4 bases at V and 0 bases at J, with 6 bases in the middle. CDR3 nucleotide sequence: TGTGCCAGCAGTTGGGGGCCGAACACCGGGGAGCTGTTTTTT. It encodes CASSWGPNTGELFF.

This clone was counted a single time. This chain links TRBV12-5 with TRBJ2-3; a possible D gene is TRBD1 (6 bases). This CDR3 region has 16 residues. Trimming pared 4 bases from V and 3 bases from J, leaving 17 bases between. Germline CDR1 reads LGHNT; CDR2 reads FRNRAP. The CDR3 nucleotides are TGTGCTAGTGGTTCAGCCCCGGGCAGGGGAACAGATACGCAGTATTTT. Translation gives CASGSAPGRGTDTQYF.

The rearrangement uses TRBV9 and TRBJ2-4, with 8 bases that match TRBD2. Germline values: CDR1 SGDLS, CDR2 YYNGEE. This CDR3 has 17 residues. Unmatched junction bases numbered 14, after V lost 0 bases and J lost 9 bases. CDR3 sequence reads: CASSVAGGPGYEGIQYF. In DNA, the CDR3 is TGTGCCAGCAGCGTAGCGGGAGGGCCTGGATACGAGGGCATTCAGTACTTC.

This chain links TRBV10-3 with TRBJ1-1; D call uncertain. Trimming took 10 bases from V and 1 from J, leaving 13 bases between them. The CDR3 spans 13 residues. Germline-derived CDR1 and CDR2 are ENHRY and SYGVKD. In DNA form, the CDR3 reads TGTGCCACCCGTCTGAACTCGAACACTGAAGCTTTCTTT. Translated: CATRLNSNTEAFF.

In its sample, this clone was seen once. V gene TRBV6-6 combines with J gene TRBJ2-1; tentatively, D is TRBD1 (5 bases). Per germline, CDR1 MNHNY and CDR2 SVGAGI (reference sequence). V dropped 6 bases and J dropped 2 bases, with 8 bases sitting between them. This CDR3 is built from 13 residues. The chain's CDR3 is CASRQVTYNEQFF. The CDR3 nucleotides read TGTGCCAGCAGACAGGTCACCTACAATGAGCAGTTCTTC.

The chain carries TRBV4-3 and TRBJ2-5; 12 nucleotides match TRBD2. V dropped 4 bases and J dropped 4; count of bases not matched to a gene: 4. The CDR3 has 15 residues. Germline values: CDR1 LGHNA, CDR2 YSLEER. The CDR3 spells CASSPLAGGPETQYF. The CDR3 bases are TGCGCCAGCAGCCCCCTAGCGGGAGGGCCAGAGACCCAGTACTTC.

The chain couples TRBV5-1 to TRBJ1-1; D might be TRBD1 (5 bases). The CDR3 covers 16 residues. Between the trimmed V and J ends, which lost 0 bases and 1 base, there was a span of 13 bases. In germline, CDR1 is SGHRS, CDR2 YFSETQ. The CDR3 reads CASSLGGRFGNTEAFF. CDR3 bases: TGCGCCAGCAGCTTGGGGGGCCGATTCGGGAACACTGAAGCTTTCTTT.

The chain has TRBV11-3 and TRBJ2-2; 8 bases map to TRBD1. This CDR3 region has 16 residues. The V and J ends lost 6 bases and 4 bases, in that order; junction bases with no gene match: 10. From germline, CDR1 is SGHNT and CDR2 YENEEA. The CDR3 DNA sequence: TGTGCCAGCAGGAGACGTCAGGGGGCGGGCACCGGGGAGCTGTTTTTT. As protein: CASRRRQGAGTGELFF.

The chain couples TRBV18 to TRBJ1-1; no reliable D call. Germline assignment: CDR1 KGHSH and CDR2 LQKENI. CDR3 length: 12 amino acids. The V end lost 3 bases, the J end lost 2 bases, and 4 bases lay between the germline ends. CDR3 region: CASSPQNTEAFF. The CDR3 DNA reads TGTGCCAGCTCACCCCAAAACACTGAAGCTTTCTTT.

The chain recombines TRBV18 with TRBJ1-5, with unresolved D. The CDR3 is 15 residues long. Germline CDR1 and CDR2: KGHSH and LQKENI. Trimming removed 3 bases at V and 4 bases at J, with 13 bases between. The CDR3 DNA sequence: TGTGCCAGCTCACCTCAAAGCCTAGAAAATCAGCCCCAGCATTTT. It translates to CASSPQSLENQPQHF.

The CDR3 is CASSLPRLAGGGETQYF. CDR3 sequence (DNA): TGTGCCAGCAGCTTACCCCGGCTAGCGGGAGGTGGGGAGACCCAGTACTTC. The gene calls are TRBV7-8 and TRBJ2-5, with TRBD2 matching over 11 bases. Germline trimming cut 2 bases from V and 5 bases from J; bases unmatched to any gene: 10. Germline values: CDR1 SGHVS, CDR2 FQNEAQ. This CDR3 comprises 17 residues.

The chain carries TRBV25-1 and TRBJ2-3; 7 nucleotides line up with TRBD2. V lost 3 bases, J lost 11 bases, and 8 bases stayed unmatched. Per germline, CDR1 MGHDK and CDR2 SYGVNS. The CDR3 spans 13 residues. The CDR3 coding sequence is TGTGCCAGCAGTGAGAGGACTAGTGGTAAGCAGTATTTT. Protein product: CASSERTSGKQYF.

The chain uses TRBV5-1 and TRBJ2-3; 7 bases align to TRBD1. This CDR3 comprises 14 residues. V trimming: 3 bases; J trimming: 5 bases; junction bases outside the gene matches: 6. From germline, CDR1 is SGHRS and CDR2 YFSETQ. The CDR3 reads CASSSSRGLDTQYF. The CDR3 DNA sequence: TGCGCCAGCAGCTCAAGCAGGGGGTTAGATACGCAGTATTTT.

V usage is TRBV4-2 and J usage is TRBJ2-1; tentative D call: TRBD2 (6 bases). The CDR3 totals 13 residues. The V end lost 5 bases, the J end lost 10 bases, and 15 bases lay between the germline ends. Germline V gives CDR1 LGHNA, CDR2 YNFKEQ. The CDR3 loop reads CASSNPGRREQFF. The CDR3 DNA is TGTGCCAGCAGCAACCCCGGGAGAAGGGAGCAGTTCTTC.

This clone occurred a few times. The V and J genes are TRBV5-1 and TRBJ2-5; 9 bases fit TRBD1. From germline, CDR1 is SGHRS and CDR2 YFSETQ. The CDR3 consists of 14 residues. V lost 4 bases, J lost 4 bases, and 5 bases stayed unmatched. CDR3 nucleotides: TGCGCCAGCAGCGGCACAGGGGGCTCAGAGACCCAGTACTTC. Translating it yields CASSGTGGSETQYF.

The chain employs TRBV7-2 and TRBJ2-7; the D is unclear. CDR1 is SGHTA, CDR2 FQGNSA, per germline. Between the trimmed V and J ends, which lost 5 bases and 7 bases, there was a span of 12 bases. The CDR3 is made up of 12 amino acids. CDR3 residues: CASSLNNLEQYF. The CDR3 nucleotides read TGTGCCAGCAGCCTGAACAACCTGGAGCAGTACTTC.

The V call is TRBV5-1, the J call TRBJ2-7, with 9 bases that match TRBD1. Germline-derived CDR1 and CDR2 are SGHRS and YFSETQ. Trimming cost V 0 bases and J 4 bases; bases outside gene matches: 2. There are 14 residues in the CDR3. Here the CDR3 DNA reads TGCGCCAGCAGCTTGGACAGGGGGCCGTACGAGCAGTACTTC. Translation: CASSLDRGPYEQYF. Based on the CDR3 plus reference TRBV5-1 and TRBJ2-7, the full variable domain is KAGVTQTPRYLIKTRGQQVTLSCSPISGHRSVSWYQQTPGQGLQFLFEYFSETQRNKGNFPGRFSGRQFSNSRSEMNVSTLELGDSALYLCASSLDRGPYEQYFGPGTRLTVT.

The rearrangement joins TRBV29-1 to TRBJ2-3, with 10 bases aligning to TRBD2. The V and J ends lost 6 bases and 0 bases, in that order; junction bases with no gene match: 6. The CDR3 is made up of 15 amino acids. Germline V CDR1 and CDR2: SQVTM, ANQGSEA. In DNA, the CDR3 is TGCAGCGTGGTAGGGACTAGCGCCAGCACAGATACGCAGTATTTT. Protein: CSVVGTSASTDTQYF.

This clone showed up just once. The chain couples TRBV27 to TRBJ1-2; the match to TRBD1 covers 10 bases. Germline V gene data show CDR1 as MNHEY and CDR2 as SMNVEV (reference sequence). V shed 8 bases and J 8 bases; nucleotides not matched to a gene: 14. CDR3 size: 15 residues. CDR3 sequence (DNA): TGTGCCAGCGCCCCCCGGGACAGGGGACTTCTGGGCTACACCTTC. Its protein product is CASAPRDRGLLGYTF.